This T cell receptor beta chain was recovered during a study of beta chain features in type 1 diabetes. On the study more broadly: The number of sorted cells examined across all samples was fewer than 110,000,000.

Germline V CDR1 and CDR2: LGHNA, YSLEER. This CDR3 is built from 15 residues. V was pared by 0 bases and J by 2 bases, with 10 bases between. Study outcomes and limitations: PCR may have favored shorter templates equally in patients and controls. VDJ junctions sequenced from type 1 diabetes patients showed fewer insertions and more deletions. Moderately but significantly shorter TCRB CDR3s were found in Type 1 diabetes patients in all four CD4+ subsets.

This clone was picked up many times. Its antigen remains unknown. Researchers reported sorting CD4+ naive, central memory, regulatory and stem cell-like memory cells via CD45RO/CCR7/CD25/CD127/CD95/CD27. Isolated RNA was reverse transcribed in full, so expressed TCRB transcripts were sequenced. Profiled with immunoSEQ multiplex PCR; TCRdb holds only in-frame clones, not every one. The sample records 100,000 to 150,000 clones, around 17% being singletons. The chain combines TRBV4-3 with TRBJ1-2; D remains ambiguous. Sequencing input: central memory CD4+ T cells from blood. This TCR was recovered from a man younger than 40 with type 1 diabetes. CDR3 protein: CASSQDQTRNYGYTF. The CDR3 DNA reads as TGCGCCAGCAGCCAAGATCAAACGAGGAACTATGGCTACACCTTC.